This T cell receptor (beta chain) appears in the sequencing data of a study of blood T cell repertoires in COVID-19. Study information: COVID-19 samples from acute and convalescent phases originated in the United States, Italy and Spain. T cells, B-cell-depleted T cells, or PBMCs provided the cDNA or gDNA that served as material.

In the source study's methods: Researchers report that nucleated cell counts were estimated from reference gene primer amplification. The assay was immunoSEQ multiplex PCR, and TCRdb's table has in-frame clones only and misses some. The D gene and trimming were derived from the DNA, and the V and J assignments and clone size from that table. The profile shows about 150,000 clones, 83% of them singletons. Patients from Seattle were sampled longitudinally, starting during active infection. This sequence was found in a woman in her sixties or seventies with COVID-19, enrolled during active disease. Source material: peripheral blood.

CDR3 sequence (DNA): TGTGCCAGTAGTCCGATCGCCTCGACAGGGACTCAGCCCCAGCATTTT. It is translated as CASSPIASTGTQPQHF. The chain combines TRBV19 with TRBJ1-5, with 7 bases that match TRBD1. The CDR3 runs to 16 residues. J was trimmed by 6 bases and V by 5 bases; bases with no gene match: 13. Germline V gives CDR1 LNHDA, CDR2 SQIVND (reference sequence).